A single sample gave rise to the 7 T cell receptor beta chains below, sequenced in a study of T cell responses to AZD1222 COVID-19 vaccine. Some clones are missing from TCRdb's copy, which holds only in-frame ones; the method was immunoSEQ multiplex PCR. Altogether 150,000 to 200,000 clones are present, around 87% being singletons, with the ten largest covering about 3%. Sequenced material: peripheral blood, taken on day 0 of AZD1222 vaccination. The receptor source for this set is an adult in good health.

The chain links TRBV5-1 to TRBJ2-7; TRBD2 agrees at 8 bases. The CDR3 contains 15 residues. Germline V gives CDR1 SGHRS, CDR2 YFSETQ. V dropped 0 bases and J dropped 3; count of bases not matched to a gene: 5. The CDR3 reads CASSLVSGSLYEQYF. In DNA, the CDR3 is TGCGCCAGCAGCTTGGTGAGCGGGAGCCTCTACGAGCAGTACTTC.

The J gene is TRBJ2-7, the V gene TRBV3-1 (or the pseudogene TRBV3-2), with TRBD2 matching over 9 bases. Germline V gene sequence: CDR1 LGHDT, CDR2 YNNKEL (reference sequence). The CDR3 runs to 15 residues. After removal of 4 bases from V and 4 bases from J, the junction contained 8 bases not matched to a gene. The CDR3 DNA reads as TGTGCCAGCAGCCCACCCTCTAGCGGGATTTACGAGCAGTACTTC. Residues: CASSPPSSGIYEQYF.

The chain has TRBV5-8 and TRBJ2-7; the match to TRBD1 covers 7 bases. J was trimmed by 3 bases and V by 2 bases; bases with no gene match: 5. This CDR3 has 14 residues. From germline, CDR1 is SGHTS and CDR2 YDEGEE. CDR3 in amino acids: CASSFRDRDYEQYF. CDR3 sequence (DNA): TGTGCCAGCAGCTTCCGGGACAGAGACTACGAGCAGTACTTC.

The chain links TRBV6-1 to TRBJ1-2; 9 nucleotides agree with TRBD1. Germline-derived CDR1 and CDR2 are MNHNS and SASEGT. CDR3 size: 15 residues. V was pared by 3 bases and J by 8 bases, with 10 bases of the junction left unmatched. The CDR3 DNA reads TGTGCCAGCAGTGACCCCGGGACAGGGTCTTACGGCTACACCTTC. It encodes CASSDPGTGSYGYTF.

The chain is built from TRBV4-2 and TRBJ1-5, with D unresolved. There are 13 residues in the CDR3. Germline V gene sequence: CDR1 LGHNA, CDR2 YNFKEQ. The V end lost 1 base, the J end lost 7 bases, and 8 bases lay between the germline ends. CDR3 loop: CASSQAPGQPQHF. CDR3 nucleotides: TGTGCCAGCAGCCAAGCTCCGGGGCAGCCCCAGCATTTT.

The rearrangement links TRBV18 to TRBJ1-5, with unresolved D. V dropped 6 bases and J dropped 5 bases, with 8 bases sitting between them. Germline CDR1 and CDR2: KGHSH and LQKENI. The CDR3 extends over 12 amino acids. The CDR3 sequence is CASSPGDQPQHF. CDR3 DNA: TGTGCCAGCTCCCCCGGGGATCAGCCCCAGCATTTT.

The J gene is TRBJ1-2, the V gene TRBV28; D is perhaps TRBD1 (5 bases). The CDR3 covers 13 residues. The V gene's germline CDR1 is MDHEN and CDR2 SYDVKM. Deletions cut 3 bases from V and 5 bases from J, with 10 bases between. CDR3 sequence reads: CASSFGGGYGYTF. The CDR3 DNA follows: TGTGCCAGCAGTTTCGGGGGTGGGTATGGCTACACCTTC.